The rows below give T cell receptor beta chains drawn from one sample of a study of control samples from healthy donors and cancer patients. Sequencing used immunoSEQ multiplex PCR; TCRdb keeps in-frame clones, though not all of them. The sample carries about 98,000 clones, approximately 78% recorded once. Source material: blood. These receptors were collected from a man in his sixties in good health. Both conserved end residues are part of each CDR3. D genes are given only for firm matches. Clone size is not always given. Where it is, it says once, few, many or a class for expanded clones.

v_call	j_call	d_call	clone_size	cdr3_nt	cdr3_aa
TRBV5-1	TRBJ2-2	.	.	TGCGCCAGCAGCCAAACCGGGGAGCTGTTTTTT	CASSQTGELFF
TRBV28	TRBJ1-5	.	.	TGTGCCAGCAGCTCGAGCAGTCGGGGCAATCAGCCCCAGCATTTT	CASSSSSRGNQPQHF
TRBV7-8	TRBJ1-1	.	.	TGTGCCAGCAGCGAGGGGACACAGAAGAACACTGAAGCTTTCTTT	CASSEGTQKNTEAFF
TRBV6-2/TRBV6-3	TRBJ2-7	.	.	TGTGCCAGCAGTTACTCTCGAGGGGGAGGGACTACCTACGAGCAGTACTTC	CASSYSRGGGTTYEQYF
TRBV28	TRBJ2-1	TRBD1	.	TGTGCCACCCAAAGCCCCCGGACAGGGATGGATGAGCAGTTCTTC	CATQSPRTGMDEQFF
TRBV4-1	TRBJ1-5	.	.	TGCGCCAGCAGCCAAGATAAGGCCAGTGGGCCCCAGCATTTT	CASSQDKASGPQHF
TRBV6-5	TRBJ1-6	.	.	TGTGCCAGCAGTTACAGGGGCCGGGATTCACCCCTCCACTTT	CASSYRGRDSPLHF
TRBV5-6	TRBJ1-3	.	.	TGTGCCAGCAGCCTCCGGGCCCGAGGGTGGGGAAACACCATATATTTT	CASSLRARGWGNTIYF
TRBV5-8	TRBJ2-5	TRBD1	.	TGTGCCAGCAGCAGTTGGGTAGGGGGCGCGGGTCTAGGGACCCAGTACTTC	CASSSWVGGAGLGTQYF
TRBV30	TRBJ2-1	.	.	TGTGCCTGGAGTGTTAACGCGGGGCCTAACAATGAGCAGTTCTTC	CAWSVNAGPNNEQFF
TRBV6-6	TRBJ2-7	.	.	TGTGCCAGCAGTCCCCCTGGTTCCTACGAGCAGTACTTC	CASSPPGSYEQYF
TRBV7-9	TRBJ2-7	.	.	TGTGCCAGCAGCTCCCAATACTACGAGCAGTACTTC	CASSSQYYEQYF
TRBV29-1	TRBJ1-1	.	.	TGCAGCGTTGTATCTGGGGGCTGGGGCACTGAAGCTTTCTTT	CSVVSGGWGTEAFF
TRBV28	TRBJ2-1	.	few	TGTGCCAGCAGTCGTTTAATCGATGAGCAGTTCTTC	CASSRLIDEQFF
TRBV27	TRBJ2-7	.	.	TGTGCCAGCAGTTTAAAGTGGGGCAGCCCCTACGAGCAGTACTTC	CASSLKWGSPYEQYF
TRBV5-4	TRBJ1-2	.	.	TGTGCCAGCAGCTTGGTGTCCGTTAGTGGCTACACCTTC	CASSLVSVSGYTF
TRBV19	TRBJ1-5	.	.	TGTGCCAGTAGTATACGGGATCAGCCCCAGCATTTT	CASSIRDQPQHF
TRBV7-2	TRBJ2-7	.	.	TGTGCCAGCAGCCGGGGGACCTCCTACGAGCAGTACTTC	CASSRGTSYEQYF
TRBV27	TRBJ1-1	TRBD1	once	TGTGCCAGCAGTTTATCCGGGACAGGATACGCTGAAGCTTTCTTT	CASSLSGTGYAEAFF
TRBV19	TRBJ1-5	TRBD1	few	TGTGCCAGTAGTACTACAGGGGGTTTAAGCAATCAGCCCCAGCATTTT	CASSTTGGLSNQPQHF
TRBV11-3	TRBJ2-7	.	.	TGTGCCAGCAGCTTAGATCCCTCCCGGGACTACGAGCAGTACTTC	CASSLDPSRDYEQYF
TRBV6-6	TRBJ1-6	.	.	TGTGCCAGCAGCACCGGATCCAGGGGAAGAGCGCCCCTCCACTTT	CASSTGSRGRAPLHF
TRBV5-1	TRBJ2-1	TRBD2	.	TGCGCCAGCAGCTTGAGCGGGACTAGCGGGAGGATCCAGTTCTTC	CASSLSGTSGRIQFF
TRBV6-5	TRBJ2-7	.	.	TGTGCCAGCAAAGGGGCTGTCGTCTACGAGCAGTACTTC	CASKGAVVYEQYF
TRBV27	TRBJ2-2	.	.	TGTGCCAGCAGTTCGAAGAGCGGGGACACGAACACCGGGGAGCTGTTTTTT	CASSSKSGDTNTGELFF
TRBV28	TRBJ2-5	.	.	TGTGCCAGCAGTTTTGGCCAGACCCAGTACTTC	CASSFGQTQYF
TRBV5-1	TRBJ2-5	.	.	TGCGCCAGCAGCGGGGACTCTTTCCGGGAGACCCAGTACTTC	CASSGDSFRETQYF
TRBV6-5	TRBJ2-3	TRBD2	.	TGTGCCAGCAGCCGGACTAGCGAGAACACAGATACGCAGTATTTT	CASSRTSENTDTQYF
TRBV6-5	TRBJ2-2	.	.	TGTGCCAGCAGAGATTTCACCGGGGAGCTGTTTTTT	CASRDFTGELFF
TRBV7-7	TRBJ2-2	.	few	TGTGCCAGCAGCTTATCAGACGGGGAGCTGTTTTTT	CASSLSDGELFF
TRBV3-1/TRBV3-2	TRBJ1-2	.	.	TGTGCCAGCAGCCAAGATCGGGGTGGCTACACCTTC	CASSQDRGGYTF
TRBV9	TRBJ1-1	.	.	TGTGCCAGCAGCCCGGCGGGGCGGGACACTGAAGCTTTCTTT	CASSPAGRDTEAFF
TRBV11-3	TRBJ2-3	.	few	TGTGCCAGCAGCCCCGGGCAGCGGAGGGCAGATACGCAGTATTTT	CASSPGQRRADTQYF
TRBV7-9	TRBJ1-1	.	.	TGTGCCAGCAGCTTAGGGGGGAGCGCTGAAGCTTTCTTT	CASSLGGSAEAFF
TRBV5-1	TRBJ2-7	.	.	TGCGCCAGCAGCTTGGAGGGTCCTAGGGGAGAAGGAGAGCAGTACTTC	CASSLEGPRGEGEQYF